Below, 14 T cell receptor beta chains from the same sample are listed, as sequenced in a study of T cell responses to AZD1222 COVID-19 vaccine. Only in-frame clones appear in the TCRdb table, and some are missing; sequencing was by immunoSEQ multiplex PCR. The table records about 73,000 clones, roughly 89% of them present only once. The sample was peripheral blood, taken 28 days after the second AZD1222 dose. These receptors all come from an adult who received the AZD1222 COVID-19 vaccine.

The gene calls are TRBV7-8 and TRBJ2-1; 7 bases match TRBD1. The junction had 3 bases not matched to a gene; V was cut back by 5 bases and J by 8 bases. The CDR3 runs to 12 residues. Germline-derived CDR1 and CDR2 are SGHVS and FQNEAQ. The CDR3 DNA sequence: TGTGCCAGCAGCCTTCAGGGGGATGAGCAGTTCTTC. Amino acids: CASSLQGDEQFF.

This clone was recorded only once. CDR3 coding DNA: TGTGCCACCAGCAGAGATTTTCCAGGGGCGACTAATGAAAAACTGTTTTTT. Protein sequence: CATSRDFPGATNEKLFF. The chain couples TRBV15 to TRBJ1-4; D might be TRBD1 (6 bases). Germline CDR1 is LNHNV and CDR2 is YYDKDF (reference sequence). CDR3 length: 17 amino acids. V was clipped by 0 bases and J by 2 bases, with 13 bases between them.

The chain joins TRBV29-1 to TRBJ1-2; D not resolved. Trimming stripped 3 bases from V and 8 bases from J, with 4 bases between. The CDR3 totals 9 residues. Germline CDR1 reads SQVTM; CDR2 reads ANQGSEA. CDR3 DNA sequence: TGCAGCGTTGATCCGGGCTACACCTTC. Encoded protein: CSVDPGYTF.

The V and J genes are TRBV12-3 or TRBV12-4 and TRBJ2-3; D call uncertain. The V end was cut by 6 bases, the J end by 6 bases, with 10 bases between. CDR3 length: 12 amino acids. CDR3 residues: CASSLLGDTQYF. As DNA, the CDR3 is TGTGCCAGCAGCCTTTTGGGGGATACGCAGTATTTT.

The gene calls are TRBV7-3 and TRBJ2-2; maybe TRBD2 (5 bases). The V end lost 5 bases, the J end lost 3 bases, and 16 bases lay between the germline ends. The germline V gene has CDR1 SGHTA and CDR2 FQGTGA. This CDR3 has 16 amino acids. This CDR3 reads CASSPWAGWDTGELFF. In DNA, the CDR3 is TGTGCCAGCAGCCCCTGGGCGGGCTGGGACACCGGGGAGCTGTTTTTT.

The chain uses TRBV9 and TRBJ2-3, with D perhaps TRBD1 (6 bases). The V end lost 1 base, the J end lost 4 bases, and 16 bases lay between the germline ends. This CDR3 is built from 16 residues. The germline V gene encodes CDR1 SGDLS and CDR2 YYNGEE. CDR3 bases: TGTGCCAGCAGCGTACAACTACAGGGTTCGGCAGATACGCAGTATTTT. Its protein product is CASSVQLQGSADTQYF.

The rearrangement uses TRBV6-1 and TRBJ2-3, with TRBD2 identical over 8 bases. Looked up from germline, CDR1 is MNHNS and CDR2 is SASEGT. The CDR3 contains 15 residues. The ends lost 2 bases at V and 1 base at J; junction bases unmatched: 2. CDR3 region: CASSEKAGGTDTQYF. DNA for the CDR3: TGTGCCAGCAGTGAAAAAGCGGGGGGCACAGATACGCAGTATTTT.

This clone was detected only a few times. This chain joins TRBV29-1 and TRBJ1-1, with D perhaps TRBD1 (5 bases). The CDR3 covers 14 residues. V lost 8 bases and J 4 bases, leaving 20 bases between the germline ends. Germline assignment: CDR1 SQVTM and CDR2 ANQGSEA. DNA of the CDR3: TGCAGCTCCCGTTCGGAGAGTAGGGGCACTGAAGCTTTCTTT. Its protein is CSSRSESRGTEAFF.

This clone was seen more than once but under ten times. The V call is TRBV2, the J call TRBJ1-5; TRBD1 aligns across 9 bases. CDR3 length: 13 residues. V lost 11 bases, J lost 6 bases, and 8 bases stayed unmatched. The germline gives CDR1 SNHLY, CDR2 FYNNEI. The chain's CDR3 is CAARDRDSQPQHF. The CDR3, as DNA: TGTGCCGCCCGGGACAGGGATAGTCAGCCCCAGCATTTT.

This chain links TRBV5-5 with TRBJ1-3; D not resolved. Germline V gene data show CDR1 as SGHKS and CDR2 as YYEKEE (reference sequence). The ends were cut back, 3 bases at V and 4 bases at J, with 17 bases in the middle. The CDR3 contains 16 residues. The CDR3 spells CASSSLGIGRGNTIYF. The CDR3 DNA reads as TGTGCCAGCAGCTCCCTCGGGATAGGGAGAGGAAACACCATATATTTT. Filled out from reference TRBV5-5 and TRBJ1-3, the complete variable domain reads DAGVTQSPTHLIKTRGQQVTLRCSPISGHKSVSWYQQVLGQGPQFIFQYYEKEERGRGNFPDRFSARQFPNYSSELNVNALLLGDSALYLCASSSLGIGRGNTIYFGEGSWLTVV.

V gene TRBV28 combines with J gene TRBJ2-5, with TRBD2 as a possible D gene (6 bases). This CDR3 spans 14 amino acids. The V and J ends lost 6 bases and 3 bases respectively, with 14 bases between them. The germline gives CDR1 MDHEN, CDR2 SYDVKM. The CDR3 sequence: CASSNGRGKETQYF. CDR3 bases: TGTGCCAGCAGCAACGGACGGGGGAAAGAGACCCAGTACTTC.

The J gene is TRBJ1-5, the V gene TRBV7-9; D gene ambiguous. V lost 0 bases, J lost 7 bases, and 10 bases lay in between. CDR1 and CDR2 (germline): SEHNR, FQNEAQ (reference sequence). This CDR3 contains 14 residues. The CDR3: CASSLAGFGQPQHF. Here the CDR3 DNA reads TGTGCCAGCAGCTTAGCTGGTTTTGGGCAGCCCCAGCATTTT.

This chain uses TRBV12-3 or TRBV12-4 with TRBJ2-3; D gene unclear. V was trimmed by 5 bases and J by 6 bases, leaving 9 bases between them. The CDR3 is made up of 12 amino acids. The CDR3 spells CASSHLWDTQYF. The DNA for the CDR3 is TGTGCCAGCAGTCATCTATGGGATACGCAGTATTTT.

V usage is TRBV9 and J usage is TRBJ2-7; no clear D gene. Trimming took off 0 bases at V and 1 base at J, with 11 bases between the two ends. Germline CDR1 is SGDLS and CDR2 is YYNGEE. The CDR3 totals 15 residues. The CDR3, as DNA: TGTGCCAGCAGCGTAGACCCGTCGTATTCCTACGAGCAGTACTTC. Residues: CASSVDPSYSYEQYF. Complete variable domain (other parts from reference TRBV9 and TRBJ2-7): DSGVTQTPKHLITATGQRVTLRCSPRSGDLSVYWYQQSLDQGLQFLIQYYNGEERAKGNILERFSAQQFPDLHSELNLSSLELGDSALYFCASSVDPSYSYEQYFGPGTRLTVT.